This passage covers 20 T cell receptor beta chains from one sample sequenced in a study of shared clonotypes between healthy human individuals. The repertoire was sequenced with immunoSEQ multiplex PCR; TCRdb's copy has only in-frame clones and lacks some. The sample yields approximately 2,300,000 clones, roughly 92% seen once. The sequenced sample consisted of naive CD4+ T cells from PBMCs. Subset here: CD45RA+ positively selected. All receptors derive from a young man in good health. Some clones in this sample may be carry-over from other donors' samples.

The chain carries TRBV13 and TRBJ1-1; D might be TRBD1 (6 bases). Per the germline V gene, CDR1 is PRHDT and CDR2 is FYEKMQ (reference sequence). V lost 5 bases and J 4 bases, leaving 11 bases between the germline ends. This CDR3 contains 13 residues. CDR3 sequence (DNA): TGTGCCAGCAGCACGAGGGGGGGCACTGAAGCTTTCTTT. Translation gives CASSTRGGTEAFF.

V usage is TRBV9 and J usage is TRBJ2-5; TRBD2 agrees at 10 bases. With V trimmed by 2 bases and J by 2 bases, 12 bases remained unmatched. The CDR3 loop spans 18 amino acids. The germline V gene encodes CDR1 SGDLS and CDR2 YYNGEE. The CDR3 protein is CASSVSSRTSGRQETQYF. DNA of the CDR3: TGTGCCAGCAGCGTGAGCTCCAGGACTAGCGGAAGACAAGAGACCCAGTACTTC.

The chain uses TRBV5-3 and TRBJ2-7, with D perhaps being TRBD1 or TRBD2 (5 bases each). TRBV5-3 is filed as an ORF, its function uncertain. The CDR3 runs to 19 residues. V was trimmed by 6 bases and J by 0 bases, leaving 28 bases between them. This CDR3 is CARILGVGASIPSSYEQYF. CDR3 nucleotides: TGTGCCAGAATCCTGGGGGTAGGGGCATCTATACCCAGCTCCTACGAGCAGTACTTC.

This sequence joins TRBV6-6 and TRBJ1-1, with D possibly matching TRBD1 (5 bases). This CDR3 has 14 amino acids. Germline V lookup: CDR1 MNHNY, CDR2 SVGAGI (reference sequence). The V and J ends lost 3 bases and 7 bases respectively, with 15 bases between them. As DNA, the CDR3 is TGTGCCAGCAGTTATCCACAGGTCCAGGGTGAAGCTTTCTTT. Encoded protein: CASSYPQVQGEAFF.

Turning to this clone: Additional DNA sequences in this sample encode the identical CDR3. The CDR3 sequence: CASSAGMNTEAFF. DNA for the CDR3: TGTGCCAGCAGTGCAGGGATGAACACTGAAGCTTTCTTT. The rearrangement joins TRBV6-4 to TRBJ1-1, with D perhaps matching TRBD1 (5 bases). The CDR3 runs to 13 residues. The germline V and J ends were trimmed by 4 bases and 0 bases, with 6 bases remaining between them. Per germline, CDR1 MRHNA and CDR2 SNTAGT.

This chain links TRBV28 with TRBJ1-5, with D possibly TRBD1 on 5 matching bases. Germline V gene data show CDR1 as MDHEN and CDR2 as SYDVKM. The CDR3 runs to 16 residues. V lost 4 bases and J 3 bases, leaving 16 bases between the germline ends. CDR3 sequence: CASSSQNRGDNQPQHF. CDR3 DNA sequence: TGTGCCAGCAGTTCCCAGAACCGGGGGGACAATCAGCCCCAGCATTTT.

The J gene is TRBJ2-7, the V gene TRBV4-1, with 13 bases matching TRBD2. The CDR3 consists of 15 residues. The V segment lost 5 bases and the J segment 2 bases; nucleotides outside the gene matches: 3. From germline, CDR1 is MGHRA and CDR2 YSYEKL. CDR3 protein: CASSLGLAGPYEQYF. In DNA, the CDR3 is TGCGCCAGCAGCTTGGGACTAGCGGGACCCTACGAGCAGTACTTC.

The CDR3 DNA follows: TGTGCCAGCAGCCCCGGGACCTTCAATCAGCCCCAGCATTTT. Amino acid sequence: CASSPGTFNQPQHF. The rearrangement links TRBV7-2 to TRBJ1-5, with D maybe TRBD1 (5 bases). The CDR3 is 14 amino acids. Trimming left V 5 bases short and J 3 bases short, with 11 bases between. CDR1 is SGHTA and CDR2 is FQGNSA in the germline V gene.

V usage is TRBV18 and J usage is TRBJ1-3; TRBD1 is a possible D gene (6 bases). The CDR3 covers 17 residues. Looked up from germline, CDR1 is KGHSH and CDR2 is LQKENI. Trimming took off 3 bases at V and 1 base at J, with 16 bases between the two ends. The CDR3 reads CASSPPRTASSGNTIYF. The CDR3 nucleotides are TGTGCCAGCTCACCGCCCAGGACAGCTTCTTCTGGAAACACCATATATTTT.

The rearrangement joins TRBV14 to TRBJ2-5; weak D call: TRBD2 (7 bases). CDR1 and CDR2 from the germline V gene are SGHDN and FVKESK. The CDR3 extends over 16 amino acids. The V end lost 4 bases, the J end lost 3 bases, and 18 bases lay between the germline ends. The CDR3 DNA sequence: TGTGCCAGCAGCCCCTCGTATAGGGGGGGGAAAGAGACCCAGTACTTC. This translates into CASSPSYRGGKETQYF. Full variable domain (missing parts from reference TRBV14 and TRBJ2-5): EAGVTQFPSHSVIEKGQTVTLRCDPISGHDNLYWYRRVMGKEIKFLLHFVKESKQDESGMPNNRFLAERTGGTYSTLKVQPAELEDSGVYFCASSPSYRGGKETQYFGPGTRLLVL.

DNA of the CDR3: TGTGCCAGCAGTTATACCGGGACAGCTAAGCAAGAGACCCAGTACTTC. This sequence encodes CASSYTGTAKQETQYF. This chain uses TRBV27 with TRBJ2-5; TRBD1 matches 7 bases. CDR3 length: 16 residues. Germline V CDR1 and CDR2: MNHEY, SMNVEV (reference sequence). The V gene end was trimmed by 4 bases and the J gene end by 2 bases; junction bases not matched to a gene: 10.

This sequence joins TRBV11-2 and TRBJ2-1; the D call may be TRBD1 or TRBD2 (5 bases each). Trimming cost V 1 base and J 7 bases, with 14 bases left between them. This CDR3 has 15 residues. CDR1 and CDR2 from the germline V gene are SGHAT and FQNNGV. CDR3 sequence reads: CASSLGGSRGNEQFF. The CDR3 bases are TGTGCCAGCAGCTTAGGGGGGTCTAGAGGGAATGAGCAGTTCTTC.

The chain joins TRBV7-2 to TRBJ2-7; TRBD1 aligns across 9 bases. CDR1 and CDR2 from the germline V gene are SGHTA and FQGNSA. This CDR3 region has 14 residues. V trimming: 4 bases; J trimming: 11 bases; junction bases outside the gene matches: 12. DNA of the CDR3: TGTGCCAGCAGCTCCCGGACAGGGGAGGCCCGGGAGTACTTC. Protein sequence: CASSSRTGEAREYF. Using reference TRBV7-2 and TRBJ2-7 for the parts outside the CDR3, the full variable domain is GAGVSQSPSNKVTEKGKDVELRCDPISGHTALYWYRQSLGQGLEFLIYFQGNSAPDKSGLPSDRFSAERTGGSVSTLTIQRTQQEDSAVYLCASSSRTGEAREYFGPGTRLTVT.

The DNA for the CDR3 is TGTGCCAGCTCACCAGTGAGGGAGTATGGGCCCCAGCATTTT. Amino acids: CASSPVREYGPQHF. The rearrangement links TRBV18 to TRBJ1-5, with D unresolved. V was pared by 2 bases and J by 9 bases, with 14 bases between. Per the germline V gene, CDR1 is KGHSH and CDR2 is LQKENI. The CDR3 totals 14 residues. Drawing the rest from reference TRBV18 and TRBJ1-5, the complete variable domain is NAGVMQNPRHLVRRRGQEARLRCSPMKGHSHVYWYRQLPEEGLKFMVYLQKENIIDESGMPKERFSAEFPKEGPSILRIQQVVRGDSAAYFCASSPVREYGPQHFGDGTRLSIL.

The chain employs TRBV30 and TRBJ1-1; no reliable D call. CDR3 length: 13 residues. Germline CDR1 reads GTSNPN; CDR2 reads SVGIG (reference sequence). V shed 7 bases and J shed 2 bases, with 14 bases lying between them. Here the CDR3 DNA reads TGTGCCTCAGTTGGACGGAGAAACACTGAAGCTTTCTTT. Amino acid sequence: CASVGRRNTEAFF.

The chain is built from TRBV11-2 and TRBJ2-7; D call uncertain. Trimming took 5 bases from V and 2 from J, leaving 7 bases between them. The length of the CDR3 is 12 residues. The V gene's germline CDR1 is SGHAT and CDR2 FQNNGV. Here the CDR3 reads CASSPTPYEQYF. The CDR3 DNA reads TGTGCCAGCAGCCCAACCCCCTACGAGCAGTACTTC.

The rearrangement uses TRBV7-9 and TRBJ2-3; no clear D gene. Germline CDR1 SEHNR, CDR2 FQNEAQ (reference sequence). V lost 4 bases, J lost 0 bases, and 11 bases lay in between. The CDR3 loop spans 15 amino acids. CDR3 nucleotide sequence: TGTGCCAGCAGCTCCCCCCGTCCCAGCACAGATACGCAGTATTTT. This gives the protein CASSSPRPSTDTQYF.

V and J are TRBV5-1 and TRBJ2-1; no firm D call. The CDR3 is 15 residues long. Trimming left V 0 bases short and J 8 bases short, with 15 bases between. Germline CDR1 SGHRS, CDR2 YFSETQ. Here the CDR3 reads CASSLDPVRKDEQFF. The CDR3, as DNA: TGCGCCAGCAGCTTGGATCCCGTACGAAAGGATGAGCAGTTCTTC.

This sequence joins TRBV28 and TRBJ2-7, with 11 positions matching TRBD2. The length of the CDR3 is 15 residues. Trimming removed 8 bases from V and 7 bases from J; junction bases left unmatched: 13. Germline-derived CDR1 and CDR2 are MDHEN and SYDVKM. Written as DNA, the CDR3 is TGTGCCAGCCACGTAAAACTAGCGGGAGTAGGGGAGCAGTACTTC. This translates into CASHVKLAGVGEQYF.

A remark on this clone: The same CDR3 can be traced to other DNA sequences in this sample. V gene TRBV6-5 combines with J gene TRBJ1-2; D remains ambiguous. In germline, CDR1 is MNHEY, CDR2 SVGAGI. The CDR3 length is 12 residues. V lost 2 bases and J 4 bases, leaving 5 bases between the germline ends. CDR3 nucleotides: TGTGCCAGCAGTTACGGGCCCTATGGCTACACCTTC. Translating it yields CASSYGPYGYTF.